Here is one TCR beta chain with its context. Its antigen is not known. The sample originates from a study of synovial regulatory T cells in juvenile arthritis. The study, taken as a whole, reports: iaTreg TCR repertoires were largely private across patients and partially overlapped synovial Teff and blood CPL.

Sequencing used immunoSEQ multiplex PCR; TCRdb keeps in-frame clones, though not all of them. Here the sample table reports about 9,100 clones. CDR1 and CDR2 (germline): ENHRY, SYGVKD. There are 13 residues in the CDR3. No coding sequence is recorded. The chain links TRBV10-3 to TRBJ2-5; the TCRdb call, TRBD2, lacks DNA for checking. Specimen: Treg cells from blood. Specified subset: remaining (HLA-DR-negative) circulating blood Treg cells. The receptor's source is a donor younger than 35 with juvenile idiopathic arthritis. The CDR3 sequence: CAIKGAGRETQYF.